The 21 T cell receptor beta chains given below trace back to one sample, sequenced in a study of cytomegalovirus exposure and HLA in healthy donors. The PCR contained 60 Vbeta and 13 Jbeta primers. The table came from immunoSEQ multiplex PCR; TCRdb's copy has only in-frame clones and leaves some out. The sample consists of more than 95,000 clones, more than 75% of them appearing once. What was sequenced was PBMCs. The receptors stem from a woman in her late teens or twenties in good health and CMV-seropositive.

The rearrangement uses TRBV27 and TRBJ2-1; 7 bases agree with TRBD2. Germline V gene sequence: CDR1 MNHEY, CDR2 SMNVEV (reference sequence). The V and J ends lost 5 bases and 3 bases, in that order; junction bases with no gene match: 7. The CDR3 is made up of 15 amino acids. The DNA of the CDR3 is TGTGCCAGCAGTGACGACGGCGGGGGCTACAATGAGCAGTTCTTC. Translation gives CASSDDGGGYNEQFF.

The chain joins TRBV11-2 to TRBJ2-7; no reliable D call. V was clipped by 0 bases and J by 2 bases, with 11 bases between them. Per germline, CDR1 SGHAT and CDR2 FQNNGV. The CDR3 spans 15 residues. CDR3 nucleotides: TGTGCCAGCAGCTTAGATAAGCGCACCCCCTACGAGCAGTACTTC. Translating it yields CASSLDKRTPYEQYF.

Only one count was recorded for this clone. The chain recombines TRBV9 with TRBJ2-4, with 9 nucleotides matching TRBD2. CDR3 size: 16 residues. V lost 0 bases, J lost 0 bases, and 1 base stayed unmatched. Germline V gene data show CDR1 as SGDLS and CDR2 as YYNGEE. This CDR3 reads CASSVDSGGAKNIQYF. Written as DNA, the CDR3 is TGTGCCAGCAGCGTAGATAGCGGGGGAGCCAAAAACATTCAGTACTTC.

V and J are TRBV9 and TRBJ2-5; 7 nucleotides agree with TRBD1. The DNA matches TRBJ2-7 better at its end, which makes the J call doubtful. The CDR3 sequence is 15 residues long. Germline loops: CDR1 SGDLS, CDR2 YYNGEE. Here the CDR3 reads CASSASQGVTYEQYF. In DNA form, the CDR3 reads TGTGCCAGCAGCGCCAGCCAGGGGGTTACCTACGAGCAGTACTTC.

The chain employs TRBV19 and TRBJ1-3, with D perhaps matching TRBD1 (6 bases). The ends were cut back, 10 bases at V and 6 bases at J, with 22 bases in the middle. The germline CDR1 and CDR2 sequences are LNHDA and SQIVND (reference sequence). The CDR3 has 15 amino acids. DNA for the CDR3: TGTGCCACCACAGGGCTGATAGTGATTATAAACACCATATATTTT. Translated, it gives CATTGLIVIINTIYF.

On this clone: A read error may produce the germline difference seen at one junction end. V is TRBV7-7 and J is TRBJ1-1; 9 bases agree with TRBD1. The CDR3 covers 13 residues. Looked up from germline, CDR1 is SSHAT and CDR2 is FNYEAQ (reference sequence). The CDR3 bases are TGTGCTAGCAGCTTCGGACAGGGGACTGAAGCTTTCTTT. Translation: CASSFGQGTEAFF.

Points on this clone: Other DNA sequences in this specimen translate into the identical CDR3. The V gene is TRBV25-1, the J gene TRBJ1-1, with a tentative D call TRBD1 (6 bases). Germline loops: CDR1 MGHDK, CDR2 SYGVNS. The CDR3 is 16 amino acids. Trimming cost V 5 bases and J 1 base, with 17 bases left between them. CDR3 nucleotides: TGTGCCAGCAGTTTCCGTCAGGGGCTAGGGAACACTGAAGCTTTCTTT. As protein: CASSFRQGLGNTEAFF. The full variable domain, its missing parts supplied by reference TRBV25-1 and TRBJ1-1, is EADIYQTPRYLVIGTGKKITLECSQTMGHDKMYWYQQDPGMELHLIHYSYGVNSTEKGDLSSESTVSRIRTEHFPLTLESARPSHTSQYLCASSFRQGLGNTEAFFGQGTRLTVV.

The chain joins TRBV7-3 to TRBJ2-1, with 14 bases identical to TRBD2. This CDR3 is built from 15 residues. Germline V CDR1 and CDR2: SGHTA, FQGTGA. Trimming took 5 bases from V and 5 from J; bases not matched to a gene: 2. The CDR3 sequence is CASSGLAGGHNEQFF. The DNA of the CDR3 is TGTGCCAGCAGCGGACTAGCGGGAGGTCACAATGAGCAGTTCTTC. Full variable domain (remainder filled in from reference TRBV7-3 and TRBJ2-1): GAGVSQTPSNKVTEKGKYVELRCDPISGHTALYWYRQSLGQGPEFLIYFQGTGAADDSGLPNDRFFAVRPEGSVSTLKIQRTERGDSAVYLCASSGLAGGHNEQFFGPGTRLTVL.

The CDR3 is CASSLSGVSVTGELFF. The CDR3 DNA is TGCGCCAGCAGCTTGTCAGGGGTTTCGGTCACCGGGGAGCTGTTTTTT. The chain recombines TRBV5-1 with TRBJ2-2, with D tentatively TRBD1 (6 bases). The CDR3 is made up of 16 amino acids. The germline gives CDR1 SGHRS, CDR2 YFSETQ. V lost 1 base and J 4 bases, leaving 14 bases between the germline ends.

CDR3 in DNA: TGTGCCAGCAGCTTCCGGACTAGCGACTACGAGCAGTACTTC. This codes for CASSFRTSDYEQYF. V usage is TRBV9 and J usage is TRBJ2-7; 9 nucleotides align to TRBD2. CDR1 SGDLS and CDR2 YYNGEE come from the germline V gene. The V and J ends lost 4 bases and 3 bases, in that order; junction bases with no gene match: 5. The CDR3 length is 14 residues.

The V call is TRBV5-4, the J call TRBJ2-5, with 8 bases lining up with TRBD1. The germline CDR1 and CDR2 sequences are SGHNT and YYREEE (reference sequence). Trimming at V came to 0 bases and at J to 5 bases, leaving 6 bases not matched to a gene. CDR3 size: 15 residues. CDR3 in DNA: TGTGCCAGCAGCTTGGTAGGCAGGGGGCCGGAGACCCAGTACTTC. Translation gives CASSLVGRGPETQYF.

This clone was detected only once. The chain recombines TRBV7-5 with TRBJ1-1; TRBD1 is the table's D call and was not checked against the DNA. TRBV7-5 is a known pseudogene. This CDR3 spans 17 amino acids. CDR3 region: CARSFGQGQGPLTEAFF. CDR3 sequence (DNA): TGTGCCAGAAGCTTTGGCCAGGGACAGGGGCCCCTGACTGAAGCTTTCTTT.

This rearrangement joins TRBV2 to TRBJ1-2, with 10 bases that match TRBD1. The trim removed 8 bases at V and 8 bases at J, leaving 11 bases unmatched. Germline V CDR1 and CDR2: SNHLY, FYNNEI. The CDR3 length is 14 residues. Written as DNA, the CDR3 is TGTGCCAGCGGAAAACCCGGGACAGGGGTCGGCTACACCTTC. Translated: CASGKPGTGVGYTF.

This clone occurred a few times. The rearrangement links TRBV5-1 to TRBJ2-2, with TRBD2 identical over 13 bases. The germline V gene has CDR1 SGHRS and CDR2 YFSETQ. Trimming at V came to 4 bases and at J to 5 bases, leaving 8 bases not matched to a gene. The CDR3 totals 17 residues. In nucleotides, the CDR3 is TGCGCCAGCAGCAGAGAAGTGGGACTAGCGGGGACCGGGGAGCTGTTTTTT. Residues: CASSREVGLAGTGELFF.

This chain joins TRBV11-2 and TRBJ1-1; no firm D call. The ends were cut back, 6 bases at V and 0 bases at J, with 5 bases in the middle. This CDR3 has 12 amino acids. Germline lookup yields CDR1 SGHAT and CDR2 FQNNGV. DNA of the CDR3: TGTGCCAGCAGAATCTTGAACACTGAAGCTTTCTTT. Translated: CASRILNTEAFF.

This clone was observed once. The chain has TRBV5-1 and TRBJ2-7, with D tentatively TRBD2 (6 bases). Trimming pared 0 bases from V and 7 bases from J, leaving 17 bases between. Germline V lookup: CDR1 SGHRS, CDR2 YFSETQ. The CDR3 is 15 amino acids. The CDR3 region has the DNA TGCGCCAGCAGCTTGGTTGTGGCGGGGACGGGGGAGCAGTACTTC. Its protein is CASSLVVAGTGEQYF.

The CDR3 loop is CASSSRGVGNSPLHF. DNA for the CDR3: TGTGCCAGCAGCTCCCGCGGGGTCGGTAATTCACCCCTCCACTTT. The chain links TRBV7-8 to TRBJ1-6; no clear D. Germline V gene lookup returns CDR1 SGHVS and CDR2 FQNEAQ. CDR3 length: 15 residues. Trimming took off 4 bases at V and 6 bases at J, with 13 bases between the two ends.

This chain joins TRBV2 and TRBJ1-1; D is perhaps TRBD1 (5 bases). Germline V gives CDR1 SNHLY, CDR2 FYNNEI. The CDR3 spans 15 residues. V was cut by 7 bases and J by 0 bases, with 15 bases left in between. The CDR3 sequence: CASTEGAILNTEAFF. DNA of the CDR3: TGTGCCAGCACCGAAGGGGCTATATTGAACACTGAAGCTTTCTTT.

DNA of the CDR3: TGTGCCAGCAGCGGGGAAGGGAGGGCCTATGGCTACACCTTC. Its translation is CASSGEGRAYGYTF. The V and J genes are TRBV9 and TRBJ1-2; D gene uncertain. CDR1 is SGDLS and CDR2 is YYNGEE in the germline V gene. The CDR3 spans 14 residues. V lost 3 bases to trimming and J lost 4 bases, with 13 bases between them.

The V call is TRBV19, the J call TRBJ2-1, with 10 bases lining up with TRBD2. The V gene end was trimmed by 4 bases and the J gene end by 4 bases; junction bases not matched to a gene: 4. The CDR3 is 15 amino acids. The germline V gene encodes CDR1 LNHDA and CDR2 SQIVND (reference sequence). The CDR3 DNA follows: TGTGCCAGTAGTACCGGACTAGCGGTTTACAATGAGCAGTTCTTC. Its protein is CASSTGLAVYNEQFF.

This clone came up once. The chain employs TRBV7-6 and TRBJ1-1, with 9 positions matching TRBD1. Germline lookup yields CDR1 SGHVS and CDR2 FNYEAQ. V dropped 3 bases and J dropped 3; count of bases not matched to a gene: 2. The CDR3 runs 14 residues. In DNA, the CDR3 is TGTGCCAGCAGCTTCGGGACAGGGTACACTGAAGCTTTCTTT. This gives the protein CASSFGTGYTEAFF.